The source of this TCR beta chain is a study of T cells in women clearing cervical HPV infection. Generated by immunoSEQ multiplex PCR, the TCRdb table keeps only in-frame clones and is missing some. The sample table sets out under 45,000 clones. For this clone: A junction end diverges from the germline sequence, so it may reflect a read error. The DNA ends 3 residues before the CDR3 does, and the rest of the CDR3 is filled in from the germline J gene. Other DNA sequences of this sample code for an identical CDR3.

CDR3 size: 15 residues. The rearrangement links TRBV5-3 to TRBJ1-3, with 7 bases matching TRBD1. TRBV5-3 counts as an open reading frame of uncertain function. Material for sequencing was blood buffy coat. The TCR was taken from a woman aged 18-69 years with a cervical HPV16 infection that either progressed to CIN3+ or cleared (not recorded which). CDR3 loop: CARSLGDRVGNTIYF. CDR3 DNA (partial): TGTGCCAGAAGCTTGGGTGACAGGGTTGGAAACACG.